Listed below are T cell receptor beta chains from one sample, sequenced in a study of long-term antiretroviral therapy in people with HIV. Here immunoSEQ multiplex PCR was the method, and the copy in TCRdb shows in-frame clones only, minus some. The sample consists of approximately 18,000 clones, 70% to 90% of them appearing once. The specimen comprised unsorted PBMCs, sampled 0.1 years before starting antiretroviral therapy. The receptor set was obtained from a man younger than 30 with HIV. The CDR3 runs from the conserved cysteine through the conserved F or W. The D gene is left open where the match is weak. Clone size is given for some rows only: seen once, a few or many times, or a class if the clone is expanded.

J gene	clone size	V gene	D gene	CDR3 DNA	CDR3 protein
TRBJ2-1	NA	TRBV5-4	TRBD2	TGTGCCAGCAGCTTGGTGGGGGGGGTAGGCAATGAGCAGTTCTTC	CASSLVGGVGNEQFF
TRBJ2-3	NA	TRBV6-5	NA	TGTGCCAGCACTCGGGACAGCACAGATACGCAGTATTTT	CASTRDSTDTQYF
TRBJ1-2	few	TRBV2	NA	TGTGCCAGCAGTGAAGTGGCAGGGTCAAACTATGGCTACACCTTC	CASSEVAGSNYGYTF
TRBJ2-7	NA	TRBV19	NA	TGTGCCAGTAGTACCTCACCCCTCGACAGCTTCACCTACGAGCAGTACTTC	CASSTSPLDSFTYEQYF
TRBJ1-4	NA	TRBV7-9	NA	TGTGCCAGCAGCTTAGTAAGCGAAAAACTGTTTTTT	CASSLVSEKLFF
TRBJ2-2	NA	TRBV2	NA	TGTGCCAGCAGTAAGGGGGGGAGGAACACCGGGGAGCTGTTTTTT	CASSKGGRNTGELFF
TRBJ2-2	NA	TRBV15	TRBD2	TGTGCCACCAGCGATAGCTACCGGGAGGTGCTCACCGGGGAGCTGTTTTTT	CATSDSYREVLTGELFF
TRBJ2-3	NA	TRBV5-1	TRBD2	TGCGCCAGCAGCCCCGGGATCCTGAAGCGGGGGGGAAAAACAGATACGCAGTATTTT	CASSPGILKRGGKTDTQYF
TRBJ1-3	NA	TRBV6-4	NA	TGTGCCAGCAGCGAGACCCCGGGAGCCGGAAACACCATATATTTT	CASSETPGAGNTIYF
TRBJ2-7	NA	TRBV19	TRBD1	TGTGCCAGTAGTTACCCGGGACAGACCTACGAGCAGTACTTC	CASSYPGQTYEQYF
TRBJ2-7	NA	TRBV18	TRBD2	TGTGCCAGCTCACCACCGGGACTGGGGACGGGGGGCGAGCAGTACTTC	CASSPPGLGTGGEQYF
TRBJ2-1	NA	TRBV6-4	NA	TGTGCCAGCAGTGCTGGGTCCTACAATGAGCAGTTCTTC	CASSAGSYNEQFF
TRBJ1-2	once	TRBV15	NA	TGTGCCACCAGCTCAGAGGGGGGCAGGGCCCTTGGCTACACCTTC	CATSSEGGRALGYTF
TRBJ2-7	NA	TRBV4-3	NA	TGCGCCAGCAGCCAGACGGCCCTCAGGACAAGATCCTACGAGCAGTACTTC	CASSQTALRTRSYEQYF
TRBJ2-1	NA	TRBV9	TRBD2	TGTGCCAGCAGCGTAGGGTTAGCGGGAGAAAACTACAATGAGCAGTTCTTC	CASSVGLAGENYNEQFF
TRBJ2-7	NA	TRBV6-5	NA	TGTGCCAGCAGCCGGACCCAGTTGGGGGAGCAGTACTTC	CASSRTQLGEQYF
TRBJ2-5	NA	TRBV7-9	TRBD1	TGTGCCAGCAGGTACTCCCCCTGGACAGGCCGACAAGAGACCCAGTACTTC	CASRYSPWTGRQETQYF
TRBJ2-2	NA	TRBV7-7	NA	TGTGCCAGCACGGCGCAAGGGGGGACCACCGGGGAGCTGTTTTTT	CASTAQGGTTGELFF
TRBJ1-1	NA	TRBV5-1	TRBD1	TGCGCCAGCAGCTTTCAGGGGGCAATTACTGAAGCTTTCTTT	CASSFQGAITEAFF
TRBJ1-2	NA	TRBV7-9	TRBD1	TGTGCCAGCAGCCATGGGGACAGGGGAACGGATGGCTACACCTTC	CASSHGDRGTDGYTF
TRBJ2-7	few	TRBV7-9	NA	TGTGCCAGCGGGCAGGGTACCGCCTACGAGCAGTACTTC	CASGQGTAYEQYF
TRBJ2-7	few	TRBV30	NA	TGTGCCTGGAGTGTATACAGGCGAAGGGACGAGCAGTACTTC	CAWSVYRRRDEQYF
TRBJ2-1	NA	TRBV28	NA	TGTGCCAGCAGTCTTCCCGGGTACGGTTACAATGAGCAGTTCTTC	CASSLPGYGYNEQFF
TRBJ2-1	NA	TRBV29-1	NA	TGCAGCGCTAACCCGGGCGGTGGCGGTGAGCAGTTCTTC	CSANPGGGGEQFF
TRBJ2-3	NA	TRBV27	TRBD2	TGTGCCAGCAGTCTTCGGACTAGCGGGAGGCCCACAGATACGCAGTATTTT	CASSLRTSGRPTDTQYF
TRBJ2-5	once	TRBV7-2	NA	TGTGCCAGCTGTGACAGACAAGAGACCCAGTACTTC	CASCDRQETQYF
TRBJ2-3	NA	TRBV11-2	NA	TGTGCCAGCAGCTTGGAGGGGCCCTACTCGGATACGCAGTATTTT	CASSLEGPYSDTQYF
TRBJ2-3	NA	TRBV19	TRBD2	TGTGCCAGTAGTAAGACTAGCGGGGTGTTTGATACGCAGTATTTT	CASSKTSGVFDTQYF
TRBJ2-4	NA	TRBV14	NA	TGTGCCAGCAGCCAAGGACCTGGTCGGGCCAAAAACATTCAGTACTTC	CASSQGPGRAKNIQYF
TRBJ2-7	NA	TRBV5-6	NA	TGTGCCAGCAGCTCCTCCCTTAGATACGAGCAGTACTTC	CASSSSLRYEQYF
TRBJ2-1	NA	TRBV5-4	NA	TGTGCCAGCAGCTTGGTAGGGGGGGGACAGTTCTTC	CASSLVGGGQFF
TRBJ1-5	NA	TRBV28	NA	TGTGCCAGCAGTCCCGGACTGAGCTATCAGCCCCAGCATTTT	CASSPGLSYQPQHF
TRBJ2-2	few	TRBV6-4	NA	TGTGCCAGCAGTACCGGGACTGCTACCGGGGAGCTGTTTTTT	CASSTGTATGELFF
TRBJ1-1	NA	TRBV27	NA	TGTGCCAGCAGTTTAAGGGGGGCGGTTAGTGAAGCTTTCTTT	CASSLRGAVSEAFF
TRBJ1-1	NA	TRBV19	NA	TGTGCCAGTAGTAGCGTTACAGGGCGGACTGAAGCTTTCTTT	CASSSVTGRTEAFF
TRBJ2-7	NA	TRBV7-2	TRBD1	TGTGCCAGCAGCCCGCGGCTAACACCGGGACAGGGCTACGAGCAGTACTTC	CASSPRLTPGQGYEQYF
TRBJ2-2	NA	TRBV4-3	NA	TGCGCCAGCAGCCTTAAGCAGGAGAACACCGGGGAGCTGTTTTTT	CASSLKQENTGELFF
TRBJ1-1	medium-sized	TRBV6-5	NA	TGTGCCAGCAGTTTAATACAGGGATCTGAAGCTTTCTTT	CASSLIQGSEAFF
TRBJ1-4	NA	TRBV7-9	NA	TGTGCCAGCAGCTTGCAGGGCATTGAAAAACTGTTTTTT	CASSLQGIEKLFF
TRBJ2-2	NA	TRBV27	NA	TGTGCCAGCAGTGACAGGGGAGGGACCGGGGAGCTGTTTTTT	CASSDRGGTGELFF
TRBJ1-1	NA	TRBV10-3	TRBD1	TGTGCCATCAGTGAGGGAGACAGGGAGAACACTGAAGCTTTCTTT	CAISEGDRENTEAFF
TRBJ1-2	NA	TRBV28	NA	TGTGCCAGCAGAGGGCCGGGGGGATATGGCTACACCTTC	CASRGPGGYGYTF
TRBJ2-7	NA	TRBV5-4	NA	TGTGCCAGCAGCTTCGCGGGGCGCAGCAACGAGCAGTACTTC	CASSFAGRSNEQYF
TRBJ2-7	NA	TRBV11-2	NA	TGTGCCAGCAGCTTCGCGGGACCAACGTACGAGCAGTACTTC	CASSFAGPTYEQYF
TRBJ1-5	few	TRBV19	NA	TGTGCCAGCAGAAACCCGGGAGATTTGGGCAATCAGCCCCAGCATTTT	CASRNPGDLGNQPQHF
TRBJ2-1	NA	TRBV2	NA	TGTGCCAGCAGTGAAGGAGGGGGACCCTACAATGAGCAGTTCTTC	CASSEGGGPYNEQFF
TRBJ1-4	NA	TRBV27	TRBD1	TGTGCCAGCAGTCCCTACTTCGACAGGGTCGAAAAACTGTTTTTT	CASSPYFDRVEKLFF
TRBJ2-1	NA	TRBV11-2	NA	TGTGCCAGCAGCTTCCAACAGGGAAATGAGCAGTTCTTC	CASSFQQGNEQFF
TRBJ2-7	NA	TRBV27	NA	TGTGCCAGCAGCCCCCGGGACTGGCCCTACGAGCAGTACTTC	CASSPRDWPYEQYF
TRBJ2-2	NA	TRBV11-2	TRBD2	TGTGCCAGCAGCTTAGACCTAGGGCGGGGGGGCCGGACCGGGGAGCTGTTTTTT	CASSLDLGRGGRTGELFF
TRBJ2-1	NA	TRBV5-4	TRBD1	TGTGCCAGCAGCCCCCCGGGACAGGGGAACAATGAGCAGTTCTTC	CASSPPGQGNNEQFF
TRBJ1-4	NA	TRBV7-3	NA	TGTGCCAGCAGCTTAATTGCGGACTTAAGTGAAAAACTGTTTTTT	CASSLIADLSEKLFF
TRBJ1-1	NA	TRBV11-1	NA	TGTGCCAGCAGCTTAAGGCTTGGGGCAGTCAACACTGAAGCTTTCTTT	CASSLRLGAVNTEAFF
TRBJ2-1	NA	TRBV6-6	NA	TGTGCCAGCAGTCTACCGGATGGCGATGAGCAGTTCTTC	CASSLPDGDEQFF
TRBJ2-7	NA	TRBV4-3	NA	TGCGCCAGCAGCCAACACAGGAGCTCCTACGAGCAGTACTTC	CASSQHRSSYEQYF
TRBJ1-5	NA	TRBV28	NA	TGTGCCAGCAGTTTTGCCGGGACCATCGATCAGCCCCAGCATTTT	CASSFAGTIDQPQHF
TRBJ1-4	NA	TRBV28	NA	TGTGCCAGCAGTTTTAAGGGGTATAATGAAAAACTGTTTTTT	CASSFKGYNEKLFF